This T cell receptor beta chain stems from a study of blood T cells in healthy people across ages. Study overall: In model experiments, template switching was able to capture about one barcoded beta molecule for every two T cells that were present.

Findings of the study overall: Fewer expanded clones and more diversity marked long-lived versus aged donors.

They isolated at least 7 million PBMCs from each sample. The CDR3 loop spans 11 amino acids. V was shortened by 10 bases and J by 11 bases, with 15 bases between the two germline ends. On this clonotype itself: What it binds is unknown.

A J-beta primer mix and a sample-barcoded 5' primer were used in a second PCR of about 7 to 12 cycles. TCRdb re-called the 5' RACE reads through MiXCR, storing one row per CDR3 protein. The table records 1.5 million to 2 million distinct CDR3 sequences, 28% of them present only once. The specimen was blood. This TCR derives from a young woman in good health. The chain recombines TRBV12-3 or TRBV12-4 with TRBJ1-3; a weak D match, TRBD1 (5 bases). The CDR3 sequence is CANSVEGPIYF. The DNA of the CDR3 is TGTGCCAACTCCGTGGAGGGACCCATATATTTT.